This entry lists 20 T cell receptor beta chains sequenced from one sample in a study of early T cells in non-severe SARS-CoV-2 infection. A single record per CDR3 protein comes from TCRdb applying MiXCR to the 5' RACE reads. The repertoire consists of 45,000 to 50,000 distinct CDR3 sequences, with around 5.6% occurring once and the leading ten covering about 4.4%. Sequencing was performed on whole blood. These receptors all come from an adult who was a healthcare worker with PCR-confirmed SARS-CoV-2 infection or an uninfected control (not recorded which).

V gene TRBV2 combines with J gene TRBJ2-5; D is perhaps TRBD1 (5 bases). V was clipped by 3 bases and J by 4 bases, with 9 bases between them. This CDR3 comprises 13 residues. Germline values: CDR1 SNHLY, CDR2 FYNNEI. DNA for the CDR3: TGTGCCAGCAGTGAGTGGGGCGGAGAGACCCAGTACTTC. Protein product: CASSEWGGETQYF.

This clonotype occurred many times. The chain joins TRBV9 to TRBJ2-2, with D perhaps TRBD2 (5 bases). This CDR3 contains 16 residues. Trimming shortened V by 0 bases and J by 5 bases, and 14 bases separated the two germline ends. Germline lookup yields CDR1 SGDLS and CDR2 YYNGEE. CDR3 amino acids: CASSVGPSGVTGELFF. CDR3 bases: TGTGCCAGCAGCGTAGGACCTTCCGGGGTGACCGGGGAGCTGTTTTTT.

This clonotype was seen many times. The DNA of the CDR3 is TGTGCCAGCACCCCCCAGGGGAACACTGAAGCTTTCTTT. Translated: CASTPQGNTEAFF. The chain links TRBV12-3 or TRBV12-4 to TRBJ1-1; the D gene is possibly TRBD1 (5 bases). The V end was cut by 7 bases, the J end by 1 base, with 10 bases between. The CDR3 has 13 amino acids.

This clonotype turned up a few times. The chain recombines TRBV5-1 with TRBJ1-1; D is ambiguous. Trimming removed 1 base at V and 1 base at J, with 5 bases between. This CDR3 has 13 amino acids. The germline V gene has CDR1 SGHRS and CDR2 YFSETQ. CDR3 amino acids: CASSLHENTEAFF. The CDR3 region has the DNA TGCGCCAGCAGCTTGCATGAGAACACTGAAGCTTTCTTT.

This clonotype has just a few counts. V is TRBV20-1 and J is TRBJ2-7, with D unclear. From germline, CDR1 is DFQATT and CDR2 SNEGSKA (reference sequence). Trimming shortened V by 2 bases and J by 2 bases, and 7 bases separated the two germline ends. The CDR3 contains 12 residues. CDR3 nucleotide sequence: TGCAGTGCTAGACTGGGTACCTACGAGCAGTACTTC. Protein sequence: CSARLGTYEQYF.

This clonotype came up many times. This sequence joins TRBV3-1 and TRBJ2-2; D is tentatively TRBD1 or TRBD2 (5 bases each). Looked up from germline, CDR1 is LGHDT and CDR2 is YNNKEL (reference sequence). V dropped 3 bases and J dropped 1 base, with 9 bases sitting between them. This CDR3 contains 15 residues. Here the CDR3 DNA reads TGTGCCAGCAGCCAGGGACGCCGGAACACCGGGGAGCTGTTTTTT. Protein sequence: CASSQGRRNTGELFF.

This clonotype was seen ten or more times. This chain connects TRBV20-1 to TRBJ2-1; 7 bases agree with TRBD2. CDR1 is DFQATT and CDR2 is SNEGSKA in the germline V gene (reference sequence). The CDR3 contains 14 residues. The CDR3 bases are TGCAGCCTTACCATACCGGGACTAAACAATGAGCAGTTCTTC. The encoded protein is CSLTIPGLNNEQFF.

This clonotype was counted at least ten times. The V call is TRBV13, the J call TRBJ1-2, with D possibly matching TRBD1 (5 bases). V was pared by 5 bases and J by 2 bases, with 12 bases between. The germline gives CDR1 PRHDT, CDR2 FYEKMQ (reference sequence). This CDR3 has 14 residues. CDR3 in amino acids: CASSEGHLNYGYTF. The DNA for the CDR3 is TGTGCCAGCAGCGAAGGACATCTAAACTATGGCTACACCTTC.

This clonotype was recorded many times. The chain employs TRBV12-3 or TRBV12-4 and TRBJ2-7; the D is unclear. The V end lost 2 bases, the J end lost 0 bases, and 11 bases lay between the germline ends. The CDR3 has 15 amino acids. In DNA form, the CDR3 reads TGTGCCAGCAGTTTACGACCGATGAGCTCCTACGAGCAGTACTTC. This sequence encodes CASSLRPMSSYEQYF.

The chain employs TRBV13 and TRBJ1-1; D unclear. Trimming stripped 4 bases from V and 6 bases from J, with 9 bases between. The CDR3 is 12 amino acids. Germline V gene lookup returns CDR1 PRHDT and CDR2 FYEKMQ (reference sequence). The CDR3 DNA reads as TGTGCCAGCAGCTCCCAGGAGGCTGAAGCTTTCTTT. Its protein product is CASSSQEAEAFF.

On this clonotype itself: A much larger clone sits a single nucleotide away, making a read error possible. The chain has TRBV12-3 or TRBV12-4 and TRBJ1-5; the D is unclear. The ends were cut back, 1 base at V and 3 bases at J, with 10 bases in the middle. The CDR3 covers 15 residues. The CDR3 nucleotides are TGTGCCAGCAGTTTAGGCGGGAGCCACAATCAGCCCCAGCATTTT. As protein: CASSLGGSHNQPQHF.

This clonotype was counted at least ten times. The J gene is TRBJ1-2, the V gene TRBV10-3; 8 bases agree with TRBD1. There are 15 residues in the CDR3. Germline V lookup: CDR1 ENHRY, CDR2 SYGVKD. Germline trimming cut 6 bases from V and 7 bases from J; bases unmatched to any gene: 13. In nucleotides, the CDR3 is TGTGCCATCAGAGAGACGGGACAGGATTTAAGTGGCTACACCTTC. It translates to CAIRETGQDLSGYTF.

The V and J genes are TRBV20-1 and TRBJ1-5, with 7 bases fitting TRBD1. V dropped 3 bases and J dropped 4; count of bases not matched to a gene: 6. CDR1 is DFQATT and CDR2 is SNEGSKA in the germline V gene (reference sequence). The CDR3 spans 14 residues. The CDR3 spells CSARQGGDNQPQHF. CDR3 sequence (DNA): TGCAGTGCTAGGCAGGGGGGCGATAATCAGCCCCAGCATTTT.

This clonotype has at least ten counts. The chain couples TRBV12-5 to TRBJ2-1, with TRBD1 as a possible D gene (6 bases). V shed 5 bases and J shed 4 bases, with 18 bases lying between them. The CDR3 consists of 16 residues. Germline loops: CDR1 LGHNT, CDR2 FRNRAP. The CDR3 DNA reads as TGTGCTAGTGGTCCCCATGTGGGGGCGGGTTACAATGAGCAGTTCTTC. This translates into CASGPHVGAGYNEQFF.

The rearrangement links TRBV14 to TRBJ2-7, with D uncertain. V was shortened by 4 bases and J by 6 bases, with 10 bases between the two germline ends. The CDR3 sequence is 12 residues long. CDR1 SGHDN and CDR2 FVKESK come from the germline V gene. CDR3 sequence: CASSLAGAEQYF. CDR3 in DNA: TGTGCCAGCAGCCTTGCCGGAGCCGAGCAGTACTTC.

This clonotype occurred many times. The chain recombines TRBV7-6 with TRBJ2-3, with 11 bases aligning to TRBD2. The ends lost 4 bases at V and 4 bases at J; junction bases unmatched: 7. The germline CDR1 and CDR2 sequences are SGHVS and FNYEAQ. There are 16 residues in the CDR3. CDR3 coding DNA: TGTGCCAGCAGCTCAACCGGGACTAGCGGTGCAGATACGCAGTATTTT. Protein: CASSSTGTSGADTQYF.

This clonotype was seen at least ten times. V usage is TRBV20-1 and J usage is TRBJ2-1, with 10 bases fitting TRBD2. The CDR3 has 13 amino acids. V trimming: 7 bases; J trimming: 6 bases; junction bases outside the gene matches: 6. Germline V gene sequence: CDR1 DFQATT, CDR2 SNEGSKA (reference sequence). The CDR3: CSGIAGGRNEQFF. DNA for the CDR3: TGCAGTGGCATAGCGGGGGGCCGCAATGAGCAGTTCTTC.

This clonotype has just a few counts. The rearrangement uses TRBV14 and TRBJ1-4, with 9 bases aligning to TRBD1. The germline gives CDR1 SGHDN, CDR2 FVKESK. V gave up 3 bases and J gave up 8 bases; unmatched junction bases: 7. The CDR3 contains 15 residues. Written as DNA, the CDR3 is TGTGCCAGCAGCCAGTTCGGGACAGGGAACGAAAAACTGTTTTTT. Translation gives CASSQFGTGNEKLFF. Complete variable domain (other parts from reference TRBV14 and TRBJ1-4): EAGVTQFPSHSVIEKGQTVTLRCDPISGHDNLYWYRRVMGKEIKFLLHFVKESKQDESGMPNNRFLAERTGGTYSTLKVQPAELEDSGVYFCASSQFGTGNEKLFFGSGTQLSVL.

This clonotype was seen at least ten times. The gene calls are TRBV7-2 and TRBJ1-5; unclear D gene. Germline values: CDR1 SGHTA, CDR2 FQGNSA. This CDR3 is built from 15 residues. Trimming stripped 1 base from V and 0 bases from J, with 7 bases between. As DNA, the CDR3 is TGTGCCAGCAGCTTAGGTCCTATTAGCAATCAGCCCCAGCATTTT. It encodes CASSLGPISNQPQHF.

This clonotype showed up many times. CDR3 residues: CASSLPAGGLANTGELFF. CDR3 nucleotides: TGTGCCAGCAGCTTACCAGCGGGGGGACTCGCGAACACCGGGGAGCTGTTTTTT. The genes are TRBV7-6 and TRBJ2-2; 9 bases line up with TRBD2. The CDR3 extends over 18 amino acids. Germline CDR1 reads SGHVS; CDR2 reads FNYEAQ. The V and J ends lost 2 bases and 0 bases, in that order; junction bases with no gene match: 7.